The clone carrying this T cell receptor beta chain was counted between two and nine times. This entry is derived from a study of chemoradiotherapy in HPV16-positive cancers. Clones were sequenced by immunoSEQ multiplex PCR, and TCRdb holds only the in-frame ones, with some missing. Of fewer than 10,000 clones in the sample, around 70% are singletons; the top ten hold about a tenth. CDR1 is SSHAT, CDR2 FNYEAQ, per germline (reference sequence). V dropped 1 base and J dropped 5; count of bases not matched to a gene: 7. CDR3 size: 16 residues. This receptor was obtained from a human donor with HPV-associated anogenital cancer. Sequenced here: tumor tissue, sampled from a patient who underwent chemoradiotherapy. The chain combines TRBV7-7 with TRBJ2-2; 7 nucleotides align to TRBD1. CDR3 sequence: CASSLGATGLTGELFF. The CDR3 DNA sequence: TGTGCCAGCAGCTTAGGGGCGACAGGGTTAACCGGGGAGCTGTTTTTT.